This record looks at one T cell receptor beta chain sequence and its context. This clonotype was seen many times. Its antigen remains unidentified. The input lacks base qualities; no much larger clone sits a single base away. The junction carries 23 bases between V and J, which are trimmed by 4 bases and 6 bases respectively. CDR1 and CDR2, looked up from the germline V gene, are MRHNA and SNTAGT. Including the terminal cysteine and phenylalanine, the CDR3 comprises 17 residues. The only DNA kept is the CDR3, 51 bases in frame from the first base. These data are taken from a study of prognosis after radiotherapy for stage I lung cancer (dated by TCRdb to about 2021). The study in broad terms: Between April 2018 and early 2019, 20 or so stage I NSCLC patients were enrolled in Nanjing, China. Roughly five patients had oligometastatic NSCLC after surgical resection of the primary tumor, and 12 to 15 had newly diagnosed primary stage I lung tumors. All patients were considered medically inoperable, owing to comorbidities in around twelve and refusal of surgery in several. The cohort was made up of about twelve men and about 6 women, with a median age of nearly 75 years and an age range of 53 to 84 years. Eleven to twelve patients had adenocarcinoma and more than five had squamous cell carcinoma as the tumor histology. Image-guided IMRT or VMAT was used to deliver SBRT in 3 to 5 fractions at a biologically effective dose of at least 100 Gy. SBRT was not combined with any concurrent therapy in any patient. After SBRT, distant metastases developed in about 20% of the 19 patients at a median of approximately 7 months, while the remaining 15 patients had no significant progression. The study profiled peripheral blood TCR beta repertoires from stage I NSCLC patients before and after stereotactic body radiotherapy and related them to distant failure. For each of the approximately 19 patients, one blood sample was taken before SBRT and one after, so the study sequenced around 40 samples in total. The study at large found these results: Post-SBRT Shannon entropy and its change from baseline were lower in patients who developed distant metastases; baseline Shannon entropy was not associated with metastases. Unique TCR clone counts fell after SBRT (median around 9,800 before versus several thousand after; Wilcoxon paired P=0.011). Whether the expanded TCR clones were tumor-specific was not determined. The small cohort and short follow-up limited the study, so independent validation of the findings is needed. No adjustment for multiple comparisons was applied to any of the reported P values. Differences in TRBV and TRBJ usage frequencies by metastasis status were reportedly observed in two V genes at baseline and in roughly 9 V and two J genes after SBRT.

A history of other malignancies or of prior chemotherapy or radiotherapy was absent in all patients, and node-negative disease was shown on CT and PET/CT in all patients. At each of two time points, 6 to 7.5 milliliters of peripheral venous blood were collected in EDTA tubes. Ficoll-Paque Plus density-gradient centrifugation was used to isolate PBMCs. Right after collection, samples were kept at -80 degrees C until analysis. The TCR beta CDR3 region was amplified from genomic DNA by two rounds of multiplex PCR. In the first round of PCR, primers specific to each TRBV and TRBJ gene were used, and the primer sequences are filed in Chinese patent CN105087789A. Universal primers were used in the second PCR round. The Roche High Pure PCR Template Preparation Kit was used to extract genomic DNA from the frozen PBMCs. Libraries were sequenced paired-end with 151 bp reads on an Illumina HiSeq 3000. For the original study's pipeline: CutAdapt was used to discard raw reads that did not contain the multiplex PCR primer sequences. Using PEAR, the high-quality paired reads were merged into contigs. By aligning each contig to reference sequences, MiXCR assigned the TRB V, D and J gene segments to that contig. To remove sequencing errors, CDR3 sequences were clustered according to base quality and sequence similarity. Shannon entropy, normalized by the natural log of the productive TCR sequence number, served as the measure of diversity. One minus Shannon entropy divided by the natural log of the number of unique clonotypes was used as the definition of clonality. The Youden index of ROC curves was used to select progression-free survival cut-offs for repertoire metrics, and analyses were performed in R 3.5.3. Using fastp at Q25 and MiXCR, TCRdb reprocessed the public reads and kept productive beta chains. CDR3 protein duplicates are merged, each entry listing the most common genes and DNA. None of the V and J calls come from the authors' own analysis; TCRdb made them. The sample has about 12,000 distinct CDR3 sequences on record, 50% to 65% of them singletons. The top ten clones comprise about 20% of the sample.

The sample in question was PBMCs, obtained before or after stereotactic body radiation therapy (not recorded which). The sequence came from a donor aged 50 or older with non-small cell lung cancer. This chain joins TRBV6-4 to TRBJ2-3; a confident D gene designation cannot be given. The sequenced DNA is TGTGCCAGCAGTGTTGGGGTGACGGGTGGACCCGCGGATACGCAGTATTTT. Translated, it reads CASSVGVTGGPADTQYF.